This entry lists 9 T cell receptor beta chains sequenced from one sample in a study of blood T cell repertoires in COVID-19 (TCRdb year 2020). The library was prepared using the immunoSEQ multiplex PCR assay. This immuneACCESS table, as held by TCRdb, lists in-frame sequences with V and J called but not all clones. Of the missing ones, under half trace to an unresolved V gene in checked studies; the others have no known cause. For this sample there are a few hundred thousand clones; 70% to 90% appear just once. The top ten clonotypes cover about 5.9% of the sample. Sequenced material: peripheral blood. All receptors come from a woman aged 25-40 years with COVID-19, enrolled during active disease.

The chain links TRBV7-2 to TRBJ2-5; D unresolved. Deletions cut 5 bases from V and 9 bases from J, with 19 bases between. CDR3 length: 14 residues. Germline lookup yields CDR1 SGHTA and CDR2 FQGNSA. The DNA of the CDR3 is TGTGCCAGCAGCCCCCTGGCGGCTAAAGTGCCCCAGTACTTC. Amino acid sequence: CASSPLAAKVPQYF. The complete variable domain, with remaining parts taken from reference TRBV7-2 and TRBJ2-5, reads GAGVSQSPSNKVTEKGKDVELRCDPISGHTALYWYRQSLGQGLEFLIYFQGNSAPDKSGLPSDRFSAERTGGSVSTLTIQRTQQEDSAVYLCASSPLAAKVPQYFGPGTRLLVL.

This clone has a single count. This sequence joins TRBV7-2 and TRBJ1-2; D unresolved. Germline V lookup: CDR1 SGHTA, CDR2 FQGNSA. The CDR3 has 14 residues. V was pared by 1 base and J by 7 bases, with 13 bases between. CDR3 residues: CASSLDPGIPGYTF. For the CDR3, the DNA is TGTGCCAGCAGCTTAGACCCAGGTATCCCTGGCTACACCTTC.

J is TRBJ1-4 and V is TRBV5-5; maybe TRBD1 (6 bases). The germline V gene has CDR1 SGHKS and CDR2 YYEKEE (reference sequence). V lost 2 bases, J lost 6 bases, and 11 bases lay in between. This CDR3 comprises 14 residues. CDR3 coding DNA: TGTGCCAGCAGCTTCGAGACAGGCGATGAAAAACTGTTTTTT. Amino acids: CASSFETGDEKLFF.

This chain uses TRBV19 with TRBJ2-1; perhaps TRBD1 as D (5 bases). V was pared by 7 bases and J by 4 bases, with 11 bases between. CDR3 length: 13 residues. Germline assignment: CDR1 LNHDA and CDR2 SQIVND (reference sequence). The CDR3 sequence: CASTETAYNEQFF. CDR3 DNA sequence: TGTGCCAGTACTGAGACAGCTTACAATGAGCAGTTCTTC.

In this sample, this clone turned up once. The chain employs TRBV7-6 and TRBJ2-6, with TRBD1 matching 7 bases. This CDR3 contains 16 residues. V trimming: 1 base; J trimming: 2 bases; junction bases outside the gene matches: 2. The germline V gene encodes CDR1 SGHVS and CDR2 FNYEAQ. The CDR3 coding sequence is TGTGCCAGCAGCTTAGACAGGGGCGCTGGGGCCAACGTCCTGACTTTC. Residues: CASSLDRGAGANVLTF.

The CDR3 loop is CAVGLGGEKLFF. CDR3 in DNA: TGTGCCGTTGGGCTGGGGGGAGAAAAACTGTTTTTT. This chain connects TRBV30 to TRBJ1-4, with a weak D call TRBD1 (5 bases). The length of the CDR3 is 12 residues. Per the germline V gene, CDR1 is GTSNPN and CDR2 is SVGIG (reference sequence). V lost 8 bases and J 8 bases, leaving 15 bases between the germline ends.

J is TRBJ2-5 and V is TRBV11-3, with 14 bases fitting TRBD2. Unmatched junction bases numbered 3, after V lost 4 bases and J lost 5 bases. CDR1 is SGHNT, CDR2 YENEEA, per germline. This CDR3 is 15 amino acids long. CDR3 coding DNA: TGTGCCAGCAGCTCCGGACTAGCGGGAGGCGAGACCCAGTACTTC. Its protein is CASSSGLAGGETQYF.

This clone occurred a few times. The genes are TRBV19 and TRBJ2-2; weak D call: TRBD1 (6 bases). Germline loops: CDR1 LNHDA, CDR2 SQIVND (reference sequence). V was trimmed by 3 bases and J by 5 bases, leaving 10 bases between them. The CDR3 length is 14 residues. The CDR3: CASSIWQGTGELFF. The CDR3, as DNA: TGTGCCAGTAGTATTTGGCAGGGGACCGGGGAGCTGTTTTTT.

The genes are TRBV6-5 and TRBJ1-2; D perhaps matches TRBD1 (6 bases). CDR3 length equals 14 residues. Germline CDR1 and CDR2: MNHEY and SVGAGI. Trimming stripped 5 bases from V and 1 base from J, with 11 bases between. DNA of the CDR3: TGTGCCAGCAGTCGACCGGGACATAACTATGGCTACACCTTC. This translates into CASSRPGHNYGYTF.